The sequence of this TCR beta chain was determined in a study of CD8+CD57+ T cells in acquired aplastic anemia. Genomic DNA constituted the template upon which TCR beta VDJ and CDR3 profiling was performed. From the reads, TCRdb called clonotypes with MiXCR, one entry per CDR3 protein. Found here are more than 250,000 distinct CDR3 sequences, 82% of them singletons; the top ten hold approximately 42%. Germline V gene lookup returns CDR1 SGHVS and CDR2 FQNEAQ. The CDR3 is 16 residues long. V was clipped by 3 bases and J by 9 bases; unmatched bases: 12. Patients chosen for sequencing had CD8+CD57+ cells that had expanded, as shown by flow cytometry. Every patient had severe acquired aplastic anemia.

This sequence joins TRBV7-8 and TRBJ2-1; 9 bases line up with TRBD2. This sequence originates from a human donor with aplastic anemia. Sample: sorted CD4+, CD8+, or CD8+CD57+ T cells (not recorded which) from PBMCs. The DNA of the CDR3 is TGTGCCAGCAGCTTTCATCCAGGCGGGGGGGCCCTTGAGCAGTTCTTC. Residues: CASSFHPGGGALEQFF. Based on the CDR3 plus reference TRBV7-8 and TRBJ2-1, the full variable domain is GAGVSQSPRYKVAKRGQDVALRCDPISGHVSLFWYQQALGQGPEFLTYFQNEAQLDKSGLPSDRFFAERPEGSVSTLKIQRTQQEDSAVYLCASSFHPGGGALEQFFGPGTRLTVL.